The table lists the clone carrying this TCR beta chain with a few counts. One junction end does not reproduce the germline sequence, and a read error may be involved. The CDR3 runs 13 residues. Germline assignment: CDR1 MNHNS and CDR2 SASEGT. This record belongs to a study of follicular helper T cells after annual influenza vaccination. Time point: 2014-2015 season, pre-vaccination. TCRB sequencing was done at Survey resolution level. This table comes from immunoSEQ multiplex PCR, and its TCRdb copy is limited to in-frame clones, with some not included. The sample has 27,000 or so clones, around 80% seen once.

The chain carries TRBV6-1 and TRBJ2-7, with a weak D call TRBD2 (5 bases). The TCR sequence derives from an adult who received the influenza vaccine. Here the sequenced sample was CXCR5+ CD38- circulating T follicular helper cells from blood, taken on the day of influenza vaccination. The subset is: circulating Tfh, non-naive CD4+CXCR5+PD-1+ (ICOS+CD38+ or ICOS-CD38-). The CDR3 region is CASTGSTSYKQYF. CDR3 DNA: TGTGCCAGTACGGGGTCAACATCCTACAAGCAGTACTTC.